The rows below give T cell receptor beta chains drawn from one sample of a study of blood T cell repertoires in COVID-19. Some clones are missing from TCRdb's copy, which holds only in-frame ones; the method was immunoSEQ multiplex PCR. The sample has under 450,000 clones; about 88% are singletons. Sequencing was carried out using PBMCs or T cells enriched from blood (not recorded which). These receptor sequences come from a woman aged 30 to 39 who had recovered from COVID-19. Each CDR3 is given with its conserved first and last residue. The order of the fields is J gene, V gene, CDR3 protein.

j_gene: TRBJ1-1; v_gene: TRBV27; CDR3aa: CASSPGAGYRAEAFF
j_gene: TRBJ2-7; v_gene: TRBV9; CDR3aa: CASSPDTAYEQYF
j_gene: TRBJ1-1; v_gene: TRBV5-4; CDR3aa: CASSLVGVLDKAFF
j_gene: TRBJ2-7; v_gene: TRBV11-2; CDR3aa: CASSLEPSSYEQYF
j_gene: TRBJ2-7; v_gene: TRBV9; CDR3aa: CASSRAGDEQYF
j_gene: TRBJ2-2; v_gene: TRBV30; CDR3aa: CAWSLAGELFF
j_gene: TRBJ1-4; v_gene: TRBV20-1; CDR3aa: CSASFGLPDEKLFF
j_gene: TRBJ1-5; v_gene: TRBV21-1; CDR3aa: CASRIPGQGRKYSNQPQHF
j_gene: TRBJ2-7; v_gene: TRBV13; CDR3aa: CASSSYAGGGHPYEQYF
j_gene: TRBJ1-1; v_gene: TRBV18; CDR3aa: CASSLYPNPTEAFF
j_gene: TRBJ1-6; v_gene: TRBV29-1; CDR3aa: CSVGTGQGSPLHF
j_gene: TRBJ1-2; v_gene: TRBV11-2; CDR3aa: CASSGGGRSYYGYTF
j_gene: TRBJ1-5; v_gene: TRBV19; CDR3aa: CASRGLFNQPQHF
j_gene: TRBJ1-5; v_gene: TRBV19; CDR3aa: CASTRTGLRQPQHF
j_gene: TRBJ2-5; v_gene: TRBV6-1; CDR3aa: CASSDSVPGLARGETQYF
j_gene: TRBJ1-5; v_gene: TRBV19; CDR3aa: CASSMVGQGGQPQHF
j_gene: TRBJ2-2; v_gene: TRBV5-1; CDR3aa: CASSRGNSGTGELFF
j_gene: TRBJ1-6; v_gene: TRBV27; CDR3aa: CASSPRPDGVYPNSPLHF
j_gene: TRBJ2-7; v_gene: TRBV6-5; CDR3aa: CASSSTVLSDEQYF
j_gene: TRBJ1-2; v_gene: TRBV3-1/TRBV3-2; CDR3aa: CASSQLLAGDGYTF
j_gene: TRBJ1-5; v_gene: TRBV2; CDR3aa: CASSLVGANQPQHF
j_gene: TRBJ1-2; v_gene: TRBV3-1/TRBV3-2; CDR3aa: CASSRGQGLYGYTF
j_gene: TRBJ2-1; v_gene: TRBV11-3; CDR3aa: CASSSSSNEQFF
j_gene: TRBJ2-4; v_gene: TRBV19; CDR3aa: CASSIPQANIQYF
j_gene: TRBJ1-6; v_gene: TRBV2; CDR3aa: CASSVSTGDNVSYNSPLHF
j_gene: TRBJ2-7; v_gene: TRBV5-1; CDR3aa: CASSLAGTALYEQYF
j_gene: TRBJ2-7; v_gene: TRBV7-2; CDR3aa: CASSLGDIVSYEQYF
j_gene: TRBJ1-3; v_gene: TRBV7-9; CDR3aa: CASNRAGQRNTIYF
j_gene: TRBJ2-2; v_gene: TRBV19; CDR3aa: CASSAGRGWNTGELFF
j_gene: TRBJ1-5; v_gene: TRBV6-5; CDR3aa: CASSKGQGTQPQHF
j_gene: TRBJ2-1; v_gene: TRBV6-2/TRBV6-3; CDR3aa: CASSYAGGSNEQFF
j_gene: TRBJ1-2; v_gene: TRBV7-9; CDR3aa: CASSSNIPNYGYTF
j_gene: TRBJ1-1; v_gene: TRBV5-1; CDR3aa: CASSLKGGGTEAFF
j_gene: TRBJ2-3; v_gene: TRBV6-5; CDR3aa: CASRLAGVFEDTQYF
j_gene: TRBJ2-7; v_gene: TRBV28; CDR3aa: CASVRSGQTYEQYF
j_gene: TRBJ1-3; v_gene: TRBV5-5; CDR3aa: CASSLGRGGNTIYF
j_gene: TRBJ2-7; v_gene: TRBV6-5; CDR3aa: CASSPQGLGSYEQYF
j_gene: TRBJ2-7; v_gene: TRBV6-5; CDR3aa: CASSYSSPATSYEQYF
j_gene: TRBJ2-1; v_gene: TRBV29-1; CDR3aa: CSVGWTGKQFF
j_gene: TRBJ2-5; v_gene: TRBV28; CDR3aa: CASSLTPGQGEGTQYF
j_gene: TRBJ2-7; v_gene: TRBV4-2; CDR3aa: CASSQGSGALHEQYF
j_gene: TRBJ1-3; v_gene: TRBV5-1; CDR3aa: CASSLAAGGVGNTIYF
j_gene: TRBJ2-7; v_gene: TRBV7-3; CDR3aa: CASSPRTSGGYEQYF